Listed below are T cell receptor beta chains from one sample, sequenced in a study of OX40 agonist ivuxolimab in advanced cancers. Assay: immunoSEQ multiplex PCR; the TCRdb copy retains only in-frame clones and omits some. The repertoire includes approximately 57,000 clones, approximately 88% of them detected once, and approximately 3.5% sits in the top ten. The sequenced sample was CD4+ or CD8+ T cells sorted from blood, obtained in a trial of the OX40 agonist ivuxolimab. The receptors come from an adult with an advanced solid tumor such as melanoma, head and neck, liver or kidney cancer. Both conserved end residues are part of each CDR3. D genes are given only for firm matches. Where a row states a size, it is once, few, many or the class of an expanded clone; other rows omit it.

j_call,d_call,clone_size,v_call,cdr3_aa,cdr3_nt
TRBJ2-7,NA,NA,TRBV27,CASSLYAGDSYEQYF,TGTGCCAGCAGTTTATATGCAGGCGACTCCTACGAGCAGTACTTC
TRBJ1-2,NA,NA,TRBV29-1,CSVAPGATYGYTF,TGCAGCGTTGCCCCAGGGGCGACCTATGGCTACACCTTC
TRBJ2-7,TRBD1,NA,TRBV6-1,CASSEVGTGTAYEQYF,TGTGCCAGCAGTGAAGTCGGGACAGGCACGGCCTACGAGCAGTACTTC
TRBJ2-1,NA,once,TRBV5-5,CASRKDQGRAEQFF,TGTGCCAGCAGAAAGGACCAGGGTCGGGCTGAGCAGTTCTTC
TRBJ2-7,NA,NA,TRBV28,CASRVGGLGSGEQYF,TGTGCCAGCAGAGTCGGCGGCCTCGGAAGTGGGGAGCAGTACTTC
TRBJ1-2,TRBD1,NA,TRBV5-8,CASSPGQGKAGYTF,TGTGCCAGCAGCCCCGGACAGGGGAAGGCTGGCTACACCTTC
TRBJ2-7,TRBD1,NA,TRBV6-6,CASQSDRVRYEQYF,TGTGCCAGTCAGAGTGACAGGGTACGATACGAGCAGTACTTC
TRBJ2-5,NA,once,TRBV11-2,CASSVDRFETQYF,TGTGCCAGCAGCGTAGACAGGTTTGAGACCCAGTACTTC
TRBJ1-1,NA,few,TRBV9,CASSVGSPNTEAFF,TGTGCCAGCAGCGTAGGTTCCCCGAACACTGAAGCTTTCTTT
TRBJ1-5,NA,NA,TRBV5-1,CASSLRGGGDQPQHF,TGCGCCAGCAGCCTGCGAGGAGGGGGAGATCAGCCCCAGCATTTT
TRBJ1-2,NA,NA,TRBV25-1,CASSEDHGGYTF,TGTGCCAGCAGTGAGGACCACGGTGGCTACACCTTC
TRBJ2-5,TRBD1,NA,TRBV29-1,CSMGQGAGETQYF,TGCAGCATGGGACAGGGGGCCGGTGAGACCCAGTACTTC
TRBJ2-5,TRBD2,NA,TRBV7-2,CASSPKAGGPDETQYF,TGTGCCAGCAGCCCGAAAGCGGGAGGGCCGGACGAGACCCAGTACTTC
TRBJ1-2,NA,NA,TRBV28,CASGLQEYGYTF,TGTGCCAGCGGATTACAGGAATATGGCTACACCTTC
TRBJ2-5,NA,NA,TRBV5-4,CASSLMGGQDQETQYF,TGTGCCAGCAGCTTGATGGGGGGCCAAGACCAAGAGACCCAGTACTTC